This T cell receptor beta chain was found in a study of T cell responses to AZD1222 COVID-19 vaccine. General observations from the study: The study sampled repertoires only after the peak T cell response.

The assay was immunoSEQ multiplex PCR, and TCRdb's table has in-frame clones only and misses some. This sample yields about 110,000 clones, of which about nine tenths are seen a single time; over 6.5% belongs to the top ten. About this clone itself: Its specificity is not known.

Germline V gene sequence: CDR1 SNHLY, CDR2 FYNNEI. The CDR3 sequence is 14 residues long. V dropped 6 bases and J dropped 2; count of bases not matched to a gene: 5. The TCR sequence derives from an adult in good health. This sample comprised peripheral blood, obtained on day 0 of AZD1222 vaccination. This chain joins TRBV2 and TRBJ2-5, with 8 bases identical to TRBD2. This CDR3 is CASRASGSQETQYF. The CDR3 coding sequence is TGTGCCAGCAGGGCCAGCGGGAGTCAAGAGACCCAGTACTTC.